The rows below give T cell receptor beta chains drawn from one sample of a study of shared clonotypes between healthy human individuals. Assay used: immunoSEQ multiplex PCR; TCRdb lists only in-frame clones, some missing. The sample holds approximately 2,200,000 clones, 85% to 95% seen once. Sequencing used naive CD8+ T cells from PBMCs. The receptors were sampled from a man younger than 35 in good health. Some clones in this sample may be carry-over from other donors' samples. Both conserved end residues are part of each CDR3. A D gene is named only where the DNA matches it firmly. Size is omitted from some rows. Given values are once, few, many or a class for expanded clones.

d_call: .; j_call: TRBJ2-7; clone_size: .; v_call: TRBV7-2; cdr3_nt: TGTGCCAGCAGCTTTTCGAAAAGAAACGAGCAGTACTTC; cdr3_aa: CASSFSKRNEQYF
d_call: TRBD1; j_call: TRBJ2-5; clone_size: .; v_call: TRBV11-2; cdr3_nt: TGTGCCAGCAGCGCCTACAGGGGGCTGGAGACCCAGTACTTC; cdr3_aa: CASSAYRGLETQYF
d_call: .; j_call: TRBJ1-5; clone_size: .; v_call: TRBV18; cdr3_nt: TGTGCCTTGCCGAAAAATACCGGGACGGTGGTGAGGGTGGATCAGCCCCAGCATTTT; cdr3_aa: CALPKNTGTVVRVDQPQHF
d_call: .; j_call: TRBJ2-5; clone_size: .; v_call: TRBV2; cdr3_nt: TGTGCCAGCAGTGAAACACGGCAGGGCGTCGGGGAGACCCAGTACTTC; cdr3_aa: CASSETRQGVGETQYF
d_call: .; j_call: TRBJ2-5; clone_size: .; v_call: TRBV27; cdr3_nt: TGTGCCAGCGAACCCAGGTTGGGGGAGACCCAGTACTTC; cdr3_aa: CASEPRLGETQYF
d_call: TRBD1; j_call: TRBJ1-1; clone_size: .; v_call: TRBV6-5; cdr3_nt: TGTGCCAGCACTTACTATGAAGGGGGCCAAACTGAAGCTTTCTTT; cdr3_aa: CASTYYEGGQTEAFF
d_call: TRBD1; j_call: TRBJ2-7; clone_size: .; v_call: TRBV11-1; cdr3_nt: TGTGCCAGCAGCTTAGGTACGGGGACAGACGAGCAGTACTTC; cdr3_aa: CASSLGTGTDEQYF
d_call: .; j_call: TRBJ1-2; clone_size: once; v_call: TRBV6-5; cdr3_nt: TGTGCCAGCAGTTACTTTGGGGGGGGAACCTATGGCTACACCTTC; cdr3_aa: CASSYFGGGTYGYTF
d_call: .; j_call: TRBJ2-7; clone_size: .; v_call: TRBV6-5; cdr3_nt: TGTGCCAGCAGCCCTCAGGCTAGCGAAAACTACGAGCAGTACTTC; cdr3_aa: CASSPQASENYEQYF
d_call: .; j_call: TRBJ2-3; clone_size: .; v_call: TRBV11-2; cdr3_nt: TGTGCCAGCAGATACACGCCCAAGCCCGATACGCAGTATTTT; cdr3_aa: CASRYTPKPDTQYF
d_call: .; j_call: TRBJ1-5; clone_size: .; v_call: TRBV25-1; cdr3_nt: TGTGCCAGCAGTGATCGTGGGACCCAGCATTTT; cdr3_aa: CASSDRGTQHF
d_call: TRBD2; j_call: TRBJ2-7; clone_size: once; v_call: TRBV28; cdr3_nt: TGTGCCAGCAGTTTATTCGCACTAGCGATTGACTACGAGCAGTACTTC; cdr3_aa: CASSLFALAIDYEQYF
d_call: .; j_call: TRBJ1-1; clone_size: .; v_call: TRBV5-4; cdr3_nt: TGTGCCAGCAGCTCCCCAACAGGTGAAGCTTTCTTT; cdr3_aa: CASSSPTGEAFF
d_call: .; j_call: TRBJ2-5; clone_size: .; v_call: TRBV14; cdr3_nt: TGTGCCAGCAGCCAAGATTTAAGGGGACAAGAGACCCAGTACTTC; cdr3_aa: CASSQDLRGQETQYF
d_call: .; j_call: TRBJ1-4; clone_size: .; v_call: TRBV15; cdr3_nt: TGTGCCACCAGCGTAGACCGGGGGCAGGATGAAAAACTGTTTTTT; cdr3_aa: CATSVDRGQDEKLFF
d_call: .; j_call: TRBJ2-2; clone_size: .; v_call: TRBV6-5; cdr3_nt: TGTGCCAGCGGTAGACCAACCGGGGAGCTGTTTTTT; cdr3_aa: CASGRPTGELFF
d_call: .; j_call: TRBJ1-5; clone_size: .; v_call: TRBV27; cdr3_nt: TGTGCCAGCAGTTTATCGCGGGGGAATCAGCCCCAGCATTTT; cdr3_aa: CASSLSRGNQPQHF
d_call: .; j_call: TRBJ2-1; clone_size: .; v_call: TRBV4-1; cdr3_nt: TGCGCCAGCAGCCAAGCTTCGCTAGGTCTGGCGGGAAGGTCGTTCTTC; cdr3_aa: CASSQASLGLAGRSFF
d_call: TRBD1; j_call: TRBJ2-7; clone_size: .; v_call: TRBV27; cdr3_nt: TGTGCCAGCAGTTCGATACAGGGGACGGGGTACGAGCAGTACTTC; cdr3_aa: CASSSIQGTGYEQYF
d_call: TRBD2; j_call: TRBJ2-1; clone_size: .; v_call: TRBV27; cdr3_nt: TGTGCCAGCAGAATCCAACTCGGGACTAGCGGCGAGTTCTTC; cdr3_aa: CASRIQLGTSGEFF
d_call: .; j_call: TRBJ1-4; clone_size: once; v_call: TRBV10-3; cdr3_nt: TGTGCCATCAGTACCACAACAACTAATGAAAAACTGTTTTTT; cdr3_aa: CAISTTTTNEKLFF
d_call: .; j_call: TRBJ2-7; clone_size: .; v_call: TRBV5-1; cdr3_nt: TGCGCCAGCAGCTTGGACGCTACCTACGAGCAGTACTTC; cdr3_aa: CASSLDATYEQYF
d_call: TRBD2; j_call: TRBJ2-1; clone_size: .; v_call: TRBV27; cdr3_nt: TGTGCCAGCAGCCCTTTAGCGGGAGGGCCGCTGAACGACAATGAGCAGTTCTTC; cdr3_aa: CASSPLAGGPLNDNEQFF
d_call: TRBD1; j_call: TRBJ2-1; clone_size: .; v_call: TRBV30; cdr3_nt: TGTGCCTGGAGTCGGACAGGACGAGGAGGTGAGCAGTTCTTC; cdr3_aa: CAWSRTGRGGEQFF
d_call: TRBD2; j_call: TRBJ2-2; clone_size: .; v_call: TRBV27; cdr3_nt: TGTGCCAGCAGTTTATTGGGGGAGGGCACCGGGGAGCTGTTTTTT; cdr3_aa: CASSLLGEGTGELFF
d_call: TRBD2; j_call: TRBJ2-7; clone_size: .; v_call: TRBV9; cdr3_nt: TGTGCCAGCAGCCCCGTCCCGGCTAGCGGAACCTACGAGCAGTACTTC; cdr3_aa: CASSPVPASGTYEQYF
d_call: .; j_call: TRBJ1-3; clone_size: once; v_call: TRBV6-4; cdr3_nt: TGTGCCAGCAGACAACAGGAGACTACCTCTGGAAACACCATATATTTT; cdr3_aa: CASRQQETTSGNTIYF
d_call: TRBD2; j_call: TRBJ2-1; clone_size: once; v_call: TRBV28; cdr3_nt: TGTGCCAGCAGTTTACTAGCGGGAGACGTAGGGGAGCAGTTCTTC; cdr3_aa: CASSLLAGDVGEQFF
d_call: .; j_call: TRBJ1-5; clone_size: .; v_call: TRBV5-1; cdr3_nt: TGCGCCAGCAGCTGGAGGACAGAGAGCAATCAGCCCCAGCATTTT; cdr3_aa: CASSWRTESNQPQHF
d_call: .; j_call: TRBJ1-4; clone_size: .; v_call: TRBV10-3; cdr3_nt: TGTGCCACCTCTGACAGCCGGAATGAAAAACTGTTTTTT; cdr3_aa: CATSDSRNEKLFF
d_call: TRBD1; j_call: TRBJ1-5; clone_size: .; v_call: TRBV2; cdr3_nt: TGTGCCAGCACCTGGACAGGGGGCCAGCCCCAGCATTTT; cdr3_aa: CASTWTGGQPQHF
d_call: .; j_call: TRBJ1-1; clone_size: .; v_call: TRBV6-6; cdr3_nt: TGTGCCAGCAGTTACCCCTCAGGGAACACTGAAGCTTTCTTT; cdr3_aa: CASSYPSGNTEAFF
d_call: TRBD2; j_call: TRBJ2-2; clone_size: .; v_call: TRBV6-4; cdr3_nt: TGTGCCAGCAGTGAAGGTGCGGGAGGCACCGGGGAGCTGTTTTTT; cdr3_aa: CASSEGAGGTGELFF
d_call: .; j_call: TRBJ1-1; clone_size: .; v_call: TRBV7-9; cdr3_nt: TGTGCCAGCAGCTTAGCCGACGGCCCTGAAGCTTTCTTT; cdr3_aa: CASSLADGPEAFF
d_call: .; j_call: TRBJ2-1; clone_size: few; v_call: TRBV14; cdr3_nt: TGTGCCAGCAGCCAAGTACGGCGGGGCAATGAGCAGTTCTTC; cdr3_aa: CASSQVRRGNEQFF
d_call: TRBD2; j_call: TRBJ2-1; clone_size: .; v_call: TRBV9; cdr3_nt: TGTGCCAGCAGCGCGCTAGCGGGAGCCGACTACAATGAGCAGTTCTTC; cdr3_aa: CASSALAGADYNEQFF
d_call: .; j_call: TRBJ2-3; clone_size: .; v_call: TRBV9; cdr3_nt: TGTGCCAGCAGCGCGCCTCGGGTACCACGCACAGATACGCAGTATTTT; cdr3_aa: CASSAPRVPRTDTQYF
d_call: .; j_call: TRBJ1-1; clone_size: once; v_call: TRBV29-1; cdr3_nt: TGCAGCGTTGGCTGGGACCCCTTTAACACTGAAGCTTTCTTT; cdr3_aa: CSVGWDPFNTEAFF
d_call: .; j_call: TRBJ2-7; clone_size: .; v_call: TRBV25-1; cdr3_nt: TGTGCCAGCAGTGAATCCGGGTCCGCCTACGAGCAGTACTTC; cdr3_aa: CASSESGSAYEQYF
d_call: TRBD1; j_call: TRBJ2-2; clone_size: .; v_call: TRBV27; cdr3_nt: TGTGCCAGCAGTGCGACGGACAGGCTCGGGGAGCTGTTTTTT; cdr3_aa: CASSATDRLGELFF
d_call: .; j_call: TRBJ2-1; clone_size: .; v_call: TRBV7-3; cdr3_nt: TGTGCCAGCAGCTCCCGGGAAACCTACAATGAGCAGTTCTTC; cdr3_aa: CASSSRETYNEQFF
d_call: .; j_call: TRBJ1-1; clone_size: once; v_call: TRBV6-4; cdr3_nt: TGTGCCAGCAGTGACACCGAGGGCACTGAAGCTTTCTTT; cdr3_aa: CASSDTEGTEAFF
d_call: .; j_call: TRBJ1-1; clone_size: .; v_call: TRBV19; cdr3_nt: TGTGCCACCAAAGTAAGGGGTGACACTGAAGCTTTCTTT; cdr3_aa: CATKVRGDTEAFF
d_call: TRBD2; j_call: TRBJ2-1; clone_size: .; v_call: TRBV10-2; cdr3_nt: TGCGCCAGCCAACTAGCGGGAGGTAACTACAATGAGCAGTTCTTC; cdr3_aa: CASQLAGGNYNEQFF
d_call: TRBD2; j_call: TRBJ2-7; clone_size: .; v_call: TRBV10-3; cdr3_nt: TGTGCCATCAGTGAGTCGATTTCGGCGGGAGTCTACGAGCAGTACTTC; cdr3_aa: CAISESISAGVYEQYF
d_call: .; j_call: TRBJ1-1; clone_size: .; v_call: TRBV27; cdr3_nt: TGTGCCAGCAGTTTATCAGCGGGGGGAGTCACTGAAGCTTTCTTT; cdr3_aa: CASSLSAGGVTEAFF